This T cell receptor (beta chain) derives from a study of regulatory T cells in long-lasting Graves disease (dated by TCRdb to the early 2020s). Broadly, across the study: Patients with newly diagnosed Graves' disease had been on antithyroid drugs for under 3 months. The study was registered as a clinical trial and conducted in China. A total of about 35 samples underwent TCR sequencing, from 13 patients with persistent Graves' disease and some 20 patients with newly diagnosed Graves' disease. This study used TCR sequencing and RNA sequencing of peripheral blood to compare persistent Graves' disease patients against newly diagnosed Graves' disease patients. The paper's findings and limits, for the study overall: The small sample size was acknowledged by the authors as a limitation that may reduce accuracy. Patients with persistent disease shared more public clonotypes (over 2,500) than newly diagnosed patients did (nearly 1,000). Preferential use of TRBV28, TRBJ1-2 and TRBJ2-5 was observed in persistent disease, whereas TRBV20-1 and TRBJ2-1 were favored in newly diagnosed disease. Only the TCR beta chain was sequenced and analyzed. The study examined only peripheral blood because the primary lesion, thyroid tissue, could not be accessed. Lower TCR Shannon entropy and fewer highly expanded clones were observed in persistent Graves' disease patients than in newly diagnosed patients, which suggested clonal expansion.

V gives up 5 bases and J gives up 8 bases, and the segment between their germline ends measures 16 bases. The CDR3 has 13 amino acids, counting the end cysteine and phenylalanine. Only the CDR3 portion is preserved as DNA: 39 bases, with reading frame beginning at the first base. The germline V gene (reference sequence) provides CDR1 DFQATT and CDR2 SNEGSKA. Receptor libraries were prepared by multiplex PCR. Sequencing instrument: Illumina HiSeq 4000. iRepertoire HTBI primers and Arm-PCR amplification of CDR3 regions were used to construct TCR beta libraries. Gel purification was performed on PCR products prior to sequencing. The authors' pipeline ran thus. Across samples, fewer than 70 TRBV and roughly 13 TRBJ segments were identified and used for gene usage analysis of CDR3 amino acid clonotypes. COPE and FqMerger were used to merge filtered high-quality paired reads into contigs. BLAST was used to align contigs to IMGT TRBV, TRBD and TRBJ reference genes, and CDR3 was defined according to IMGT. Clonotypes above 0.1% frequency were classified as highly expanded clones. Shannon entropy was used to measure repertoire diversity, and the Gini coefficient was used to measure V-J evenness. A clonotype found in more than one individual was treated as public. TCRdb trimmed public reads at Q25 via fastp, called clones via MiXCR and kept in-frame beta chains. Each CDR3 protein gets just one entry, which takes the most common genes and DNA from the rows behind it. The V and J calls follow TCRdb's processing rather than the paper's. The sample contains 200,000 to 250,000 distinct CDR3 sequences, approximately 18% of them found a single time. 12% of the sample belongs to the ten largest clones.

This clonotype came up many times. What antigen it recognizes has not been identified. No base quality information exists; no much larger clone differs at one position. The intended sense of this specimen's time point label: newly diagnosed GD, antithyroid drugs for less than 3 months. For both TCR sequencing and RNA sequencing, RNA was extracted from PBMCs using TRIzol. The diagnosis of Graves' disease followed American Thyroid Association guidelines. Recruitment of patients was carried out at an endocrinology department in Xi'an, China. Each patient gave approximately 10 milliliters of peripheral blood, collected in an EDTA anticoagulant tube. Ficoll Paque Plus density gradient separation was used to isolate PBMCs, and no further T cell sorting was performed. An Agilent 2100 Bioanalyzer and agarose gel were used to check RNA quality, and a NanoDrop 2000 was used to measure RNA concentration. This sample also appeared in a second study, on T cells in Graves' hyperthyroidism and ophthalmopathy. Taken from the second paper: A patient counted as having stable Graves' hyperthyroidism if no progression to ophthalmopathy occurred over 18 months of follow-up. Hyperthyroidism patients were newly diagnosed, had a disease duration of under 2 months, and were aged 18 to 65 years. Exclusion was applied to patients with uncontrolled infections, other autoimmune diseases, pregnancy or lactation. Diagnoses relied on clinical symptoms, serum thyroxine and TRAb, thyroid ultrasound and orbital computed tomography. For the first round of RT-PCR on the TCR CDR3, the HTBI primer set was used together with the Qiagen OneStep RT-PCR kit. Most expanded thyroid clonotypes (frequency above 0.001) were also detected in blood, a finding suggesting that blood repertoires may reflect thyroid immune responses. In cross-validation, a model built on a 13 V-J signature told ophthalmopathy apart from stable hyperthyroidism with 87.88% sensitivity and approximately 81% specificity, and in testing the same model reached 80%/75%. In validation, progression to ophthalmopathy was predicted by the model with 70.59% sensitivity and under 85% specificity, a median of roughly 6.4 months before onset. To identify TCR V-J signatures that set the groups apart, the researchers used a discovery cohort of approximately 98 patients, made up of around 40 with Graves' ophthalmopathy and 55 to 65 with stable Graves' hyperthyroidism. Prospective prediction of ophthalmopathy was tested in an independent validation cohort consisting of 18 hyperthyroidism patients and approximately 16 patients who later progressed to ophthalmopathy. For training and testing, the 80 to 100 patients in the discovery cohort were randomly divided in a 7:3 ratio. In addition, the study compared T-cell repertoires in thyroid tissue and in blood from five or six Graves' hyperthyroidism patients. After sampling, hyperthyroidism patients received methimazole starting at 30 mg daily, and ophthalmopathy patients received high-dose intravenous methylprednisolone. Libraries were constructed in a second round of multiplex PCR, after which size selection and purification were carried out. The libraries were sequenced on an Illumina HiSeq2000 using paired-end 100 bp reads. SOAPnuke was used to process the raw data, throwing out any read that contained adapters or uncalled bases, had a mean Phred below 15, or lacked an exact constant-primer or identifier match. COPE v1.2.5 was used to merge the high-quality paired reads, and each unique nucleotide sequence was defined as a clonotype. Clonotypes were aligned to IMGT TRBV, TRBD and TRBJ reference segments using MiTCR v1.1. The analysis included only V-J combinations with a frequency above 0.0001, which together covered over 98% of the repertoires. A TCS score was defined as the ratio between F50 (clonal expansion) and ExV (chaos), using BLOSUM62-based TCRdist between CDR3 peptides within each V-J. Welch's t-statistics and random forest reduced approximately 520 V-J features to 13, which were used in a naive Bayes classifier (R e1071). No statistical method was used to set the sample size in advance, and investigators knew the group allocation. The paper reports TCR Vbeta CDR3 sequencing of over 130 peripheral blood samples: 43 ophthalmopathy, under 80 hyperthyroidism and some 17 progressor patients.

Sequencing was performed on peripheral blood mononuclear cells (PBMCs), taken at new diagnosis, from a patient treated with antithyroid drugs. The TCR was taken from a woman aged 25 to 45 with Graves disease. Donor details come from another sample of the same person, matched by shared clones. Here the chain combines TRBV20-1 and TRBJ2-1; no D segment can be confidently identified. At the DNA level, the sequence is TGCAGTGCTCCCGGGCTGTTACCATATGAGCAGTTCTTC. Translated, it reads CSAPGLLPYEQFF.